This T cell receptor (beta chain) was retrieved from a study of response to subunit inactivated influenza vaccine. Study-wide results and limits: The study's authors posited that every seasonal influenza vaccination enlists few new T cells.

This clonotype was seen more than once but under ten times. Its cognate antigen is unknown. One entry per CDR3 protein results from TCRdb running MiXCR on the RT-PCR reads. The data hold some 800,000 distinct CDR3 sequences, with around 20% observed a single time. The clonotype was recovered from a man between 50 and 59 years old who received an inactivated influenza vaccine. The sequences come from PBMCs from blood, collected around 5 days after vaccination.

The CDR3 DNA follows: TGTGCCATCAGCCAAGGGATGGCGGGAGAAAAGTCCCACGAGCAGTACTTC. As protein: CAISQGMAGEKSHEQYF. The chain uses TRBV10-3 and TRBJ2-7; 7 positions match TRBD2. V trimming: 6 bases; J trimming: 5 bases; junction bases outside the gene matches: 19. From germline, CDR1 is ENHRY and CDR2 SYGVKD. The CDR3 runs to 17 residues.